This T cell receptor beta chain was observed in a study of regulatory T cells in long-lasting Graves disease. This clonotype was seen only once. Its specificity is not known. A read error is possible here, since a much larger clone lies one base away. Assembly of TCR beta libraries relied on iRepertoire HTBI primers together with Arm-PCR of CDR3 regions. Each CDR3 protein gets one entry after TCRdb re-called the multiplex PCR reads with MiXCR. The sample has 400,000 to 500,000 distinct CDR3 sequences; around 15% are singletons. Time point indicated: newly diagnosed GD, antithyroid drugs for less than 3 months. Generation of the TCR library employed RNA extracted from PBMCs. Germline V gives CDR1 SQVTM, CDR2 ANQGSEA. The CDR3 has 16 residues. Germline trimming cut 1 base from V and 7 bases from J; bases unmatched to any gene: 13. Whole-study results and caveats: TRBV28 was favored in persistent disease, as were TRBJ1-2 and TRBJ2-5.

This same sample was also part of a study on T cells in Graves' hyperthyroidism and ophthalmopathy.

Specimen: peripheral blood mononuclear cells (PBMCs), collected at new diagnosis, from a patient treated with antithyroid drugs. This clonotype originated in a woman aged 45-65 years with Graves disease. The chain recombines TRBV29-1 with TRBJ2-5; 9 bases line up with TRBD2. CDR3 nucleotide sequence: TGCAGCGTTGAAGGGCTAGCGGGACCTTGGGAAGGGACCCAGTACTTC. It is translated as CSVEGLAGPWEGTQYF.